A selection of T cell receptor beta chains follows, all from one sample in a study of T cells in Graves' hyperthyroidism and ophthalmopathy. TCRdb itself ran the multiplex PCR reads through MiXCR, one entry per CDR3 protein. The sample has approximately 420,000 distinct CDR3 sequences; about 16% are singletons. Sequencing was carried out using blood. These receptors originate from a woman aged 25 to 45 with Graves' hyperthyroidism. The CDR3 runs from the conserved cysteine through the conserved F or W. A D gene is named only where the DNA matches it firmly.

>TRBD2|TRBV7-3|TRBJ2-1
CASSLWSGSYNEQFF
>NA|TRBV7-6|TRBJ2-3
CASSPRTVSTDTQYF
>TRBD2|TRBV4-1|TRBJ2-3
CASSQEASGSLSDTQYF
>TRBD1|TRBV6-1|TRBJ1-1
CASNPSTGIFAEAFF
>TRBD2|TRBV2|TRBJ2-2
CASIWGLAGAGTGELFF
>NA|TRBV19|TRBJ1-4
CAGKPFGRHLNEKLFF
>NA|TRBV11-2|TRBJ2-1
CASSFTIGPTTEQFF
>TRBD2|TRBV7-9|TRBJ2-1
CASTPRLRTSGRAGYNEQFF
>NA|TRBV5-1|TRBJ2-6
CASSLQSAGANVLTF
>NA|TRBV6-1|TRBJ2-1
CASSLGEGEQFF
>NA|TRBV18|TRBJ1-1
CASSALSATEAFF
>TRBD2|TRBV3-1|TRBJ2-3
CASSQLRKGEGDTQYF
>TRBD1|TRBV20-1|TRBJ2-5
CSAIRSGTGRQETQYF
>NA|TRBV5-1|TRBJ1-6
CASSLEGELGFGSPLHF
>TRBD1|TRBV27|TRBJ1-2
CASSFMGQGPPTPGYTF
>NA|TRBV7-9|TRBJ2-7
CASTEGSGPGYEQYF
>TRBD1|TRBV18|TRBJ2-1
CASSPPGTEWINEQFF
>TRBD1|TRBV20-1|TRBJ1-5
CSANYGQAGYQPQHF
>NA|TRBV20-1|TRBJ2-1
CSASRTLLPDEQFF
>NA|TRBV12-3/TRBV12-4|TRBJ2-7
CASSLDGGRGAEQYF
>TRBD2|TRBV20-1|TRBJ2-1
CSARGLAGGLDYNEQFF
>TRBD1|TRBV24-1|TRBJ2-2
CATRGQGGTGELFF
>NA|TRBV20-1|TRBJ2-7
CSARVRRTYEQYF
>NA|TRBV12-3/TRBV12-4|TRBJ2-1
CASTGSFNEQFF
>TRBD2|TRBV30|TRBJ2-2
CAWRRAGGLLGTGELFF
>NA|TRBV18|TRBJ1-1
CASSPQGGTEALF
>NA|TRBV9|TRBJ2-3
CASSPRADSDTQYF
>NA|TRBV2|TRBJ2-3
CASRNLLSTADTQYF
>NA|TRBV20-1|TRBJ1-1
CSAVQDTEAFF